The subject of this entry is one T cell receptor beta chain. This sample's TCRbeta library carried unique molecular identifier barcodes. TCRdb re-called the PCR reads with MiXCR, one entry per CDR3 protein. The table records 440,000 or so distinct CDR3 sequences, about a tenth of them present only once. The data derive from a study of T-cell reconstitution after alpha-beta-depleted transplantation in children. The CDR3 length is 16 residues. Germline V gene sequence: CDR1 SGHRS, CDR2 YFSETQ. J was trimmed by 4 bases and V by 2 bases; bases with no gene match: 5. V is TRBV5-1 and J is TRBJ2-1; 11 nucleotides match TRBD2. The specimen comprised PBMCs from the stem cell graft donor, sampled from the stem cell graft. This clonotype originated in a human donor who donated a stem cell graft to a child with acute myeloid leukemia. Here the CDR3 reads CASSFNSGRAYNEQFF. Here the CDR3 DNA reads TGCGCCAGCAGCTTTAATAGCGGGAGGGCGTACAATGAGCAGTTCTTC.